This paragraph covers one T cell receptor (beta chain) sequence. Antigen unknown. The source of the sample is a study of beta chain features in type 1 diabetes. Findings of the study overall: Healthy donors had naive, central memory and Treg TCRB repertoires that appeared less similar than those seen among patients. Shortening that was moderate but significant affected the TCRB CDR3s of Type 1 diabetes patients in all four CD4+ subsets.

Since all of the isolated RNA was reverse transcribed, expressed TCRB transcripts were what got sequenced. The table came from immunoSEQ multiplex PCR; TCRdb's copy has only in-frame clones and leaves some out. The sample records 150,000 to 190,000 clones, 9% to 12% being singletons. The receptor comes from a man between 25 and 39 years old with type 1 diabetes. Sequenced input: central memory CD4+ T cells from blood.

The CDR3 nucleotides read TGTGCCAGCAGCTTAGACGTAGCGGGAGGGGTAGAGACCCAGTACTTC. Encoded protein: CASSLDVAGGVETQYF. The chain combines TRBV7-2 with TRBJ2-5, with 11 nucleotides matching TRBD2. V shed 1 base, J shed 4 bases, and the junction held 5 bases outside the gene matches. Germline V CDR1 and CDR2: SGHTA, FQGNSA. The CDR3 is 16 amino acids.